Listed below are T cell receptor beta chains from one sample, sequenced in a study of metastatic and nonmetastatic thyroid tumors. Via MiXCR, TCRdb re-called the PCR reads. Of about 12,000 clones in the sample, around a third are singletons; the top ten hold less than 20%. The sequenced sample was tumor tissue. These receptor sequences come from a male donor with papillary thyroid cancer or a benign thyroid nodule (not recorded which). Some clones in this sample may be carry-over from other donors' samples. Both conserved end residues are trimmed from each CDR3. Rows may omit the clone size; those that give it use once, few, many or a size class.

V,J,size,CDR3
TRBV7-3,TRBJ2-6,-,ASSGGSGANVLT
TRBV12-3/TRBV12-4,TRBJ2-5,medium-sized,ASSLVQTQY
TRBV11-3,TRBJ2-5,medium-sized,ASSQGTALLETQY
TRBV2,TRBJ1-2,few,ASIAGGAFNYGYT
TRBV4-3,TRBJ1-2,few,ASSQGGASNYGYT
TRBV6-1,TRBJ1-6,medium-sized,ASGGNSPLH
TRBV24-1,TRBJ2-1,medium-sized,ATSDRTGGVYNEQF
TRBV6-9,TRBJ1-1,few,ATPPTFGAEAF
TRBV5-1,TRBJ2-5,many,ASSIAGTSGGSAQY
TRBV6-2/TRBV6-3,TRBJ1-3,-,ASRTPGSGNTIY
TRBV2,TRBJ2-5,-,ASSNGQQETQY
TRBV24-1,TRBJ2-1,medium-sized,ATRGGGAGSYNEQF
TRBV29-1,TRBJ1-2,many,SVGQGTTNYGYT
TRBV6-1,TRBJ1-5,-,ASRDKSNQPQH
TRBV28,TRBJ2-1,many,ASSLNAGVPSYNEQF
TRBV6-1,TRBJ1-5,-,ATKRTGAEGNQPQH
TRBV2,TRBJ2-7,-,ASSNSPLAGQTYEQY
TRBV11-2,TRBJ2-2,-,ASILGLAEANTGELF
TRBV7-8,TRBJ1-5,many,ASSLRAVQNSNQPQH
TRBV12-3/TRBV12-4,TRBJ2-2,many,ASSPTGGYTGELF
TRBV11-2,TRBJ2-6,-,ASNSLTPRGANVLT
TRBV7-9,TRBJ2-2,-,ASSLDRQRELF